What follows are 32 T cell receptor beta chains derived from one specimen sequenced in a study of blood T cell repertoires in COVID-19. The protocol was immunoSEQ multiplex PCR, while the TCRdb copy is restricted to in-frame clones and leaves out a portion. Of approximately 170,000 clones listed, approximately 85% are singletons. What was sequenced was peripheral blood. These receptors were obtained from a man older than 75 with COVID-19, enrolled during active disease.

The chain couples TRBV19 to TRBJ1-2; 9 bases agree with TRBD1. Germline trimming cut 3 bases from V and 6 bases from J; bases unmatched to any gene: 5. Germline CDR1 and CDR2: LNHDA and SQIVND (reference sequence). The CDR3 sequence is 14 residues long. The CDR3 nucleotides read TGTGCCAGTAGTATCACAGGGGGCCTCCATGGCTACACCTTC. It is translated as CASSITGGLHGYTF.

The chain carries TRBV7-9 and TRBJ2-2; 7 nucleotides match TRBD1. Per germline, CDR1 SEHNR and CDR2 FQNEAQ (reference sequence). The CDR3 spans 14 residues. Germline trimming cut 5 bases from V and 6 bases from J; bases unmatched to any gene: 6. CDR3 bases: TGTGCCAGCAGCCCCGGACAGGACCCCGGGGAGCTGTTTTTT. Translation: CASSPGQDPGELFF.

This clone has more than one count but fewer than ten. V gene TRBV19 combines with J gene TRBJ1-1; no definite D call. Trimming stripped 4 bases from V and 0 bases from J, with 9 bases between. The CDR3 is made up of 14 amino acids. Germline CDR1 is LNHDA and CDR2 is SQIVND (reference sequence). DNA for the CDR3: TGTGCCAGTAGTAACCCGGGAGTGAACACTGAAGCTTTCTTT. Translating it yields CASSNPGVNTEAFF.

The rearrangement joins TRBV24-1 to TRBJ2-1; 12 bases are shared with TRBD2. Trimming took 3 bases from V and 8 from J; bases not matched to a gene: 10. The V gene's germline CDR1 is KGHDR and CDR2 SFDVKD. This CDR3 has 17 residues. The CDR3 nucleotides are TGTGCCACCAGTGATATCACGACTAGCGGGGGATCCCATGAGCAGTTCTTC. Protein sequence: CATSDITTSGGSHEQFF.

The chain uses TRBV6-2 or TRBV6-3 and TRBJ1-4; the D is unclear. The germline V gene has CDR1 MNHEY and CDR2 SVGEGT. V was pared by 5 bases and J by 3 bases, with 13 bases between. The length of the CDR3 is 15 residues. The CDR3 loop reads CASSRPSRANEKLFF. The CDR3 DNA sequence: TGTGCCAGCAGTAGGCCTTCCCGGGCTAATGAAAAACTGTTTTTT.

The rearrangement links TRBV7-7 to TRBJ2-3; D is unresolved. V was cut by 2 bases and J by 6 bases, with 12 bases left in between. The CDR3 extends over 14 amino acids. Germline values: CDR1 SSHAT, CDR2 FNYEAQ (reference sequence). Written as DNA, the CDR3 is TGTGCCAGCAGCTTAACCGGGTCTGCGGATACGCAGTATTTT. This codes for CASSLTGSADTQYF.

The V and J genes are TRBV5-6 and TRBJ2-7; D is perhaps TRBD2 (5 bases). The CDR3 has 14 residues. Germline V gene lookup returns CDR1 SGHDT and CDR2 YYEEEE. With 5 bases removed from V and 0 bases from J, the gap between germline ends came to 12 bases. CDR3 sequence: CASRFLGDSYEQYF. CDR3 in DNA: TGTGCCAGCAGGTTCCTCGGGGACTCCTACGAGCAGTACTTC.

The gene calls are TRBV6-4 and TRBJ1-2; D possibly corresponds to TRBD1 (6 bases). The CDR3 sequence is 14 residues long. V lost 0 bases and J 8 bases, leaving 13 bases between the germline ends. Germline assignment: CDR1 MRHNA and CDR2 SNTAGT. DNA for the CDR3: TGTGCCAGCAGTGACTCAATGGGGGCGCGAGGCTACACCTTC. Its translation: CASSDSMGARGYTF.

This chain connects TRBV3-1 (or the pseudogene TRBV3-2) to TRBJ2-3; perhaps TRBD1 as D (6 bases). The germline CDR1 and CDR2 sequences are LGHDT and YNNKEL (reference sequence). This CDR3 has 14 amino acids. Trimming removed 3 bases at V and 4 bases at J, with 11 bases between. CDR3 in amino acids: CASSQGDTPDTQYF. DNA of the CDR3: TGTGCCAGCAGCCAGGGGGACACTCCAGATACGCAGTATTTT.

The V gene is TRBV19, the J gene TRBJ1-2; TRBD1 agrees at 8 bases. CDR3 size: 14 residues. Per germline, CDR1 LNHDA and CDR2 SQIVND (reference sequence). The junction had 8 bases not matched to a gene; V was cut back by 7 bases and J by 4 bases. As DNA, the CDR3 is TGTGCCAGTACCATAGACAGGGGCGGCTATGGCTACACCTTC. Amino acid sequence: CASTIDRGGYGYTF.

V and J are TRBV15 and TRBJ1-1; D is unclear. Trimming removed 1 base from V and 0 bases from J, with 9 bases in between. CDR1 LNHNV and CDR2 YYDKDF come from the germline V gene (reference sequence). The CDR3 loop spans 15 amino acids. The CDR3 sequence: CATSRVSRMNTEAFF. In nucleotides, the CDR3 is TGTGCCACCAGCAGAGTAAGCCGTATGAACACTGAAGCTTTCTTT.

The chain carries TRBV4-2 and TRBJ2-5, with TRBD2 matching over 11 bases. The CDR3 sequence is 17 residues long. CDR1 LGHNA and CDR2 YNFKEQ come from the germline V gene. V dropped 4 bases and J dropped 4; count of bases not matched to a gene: 11. The CDR3 reads CASSLRTSGGSGETQYF. The CDR3 DNA is TGTGCCAGCAGCCTTCGAACTAGCGGGGGATCAGGAGAGACCCAGTACTTC.

This clone was detected only a few times. The gene calls are TRBV28 and TRBJ2-1; 9 bases fit TRBD1. The germline gives CDR1 MDHEN, CDR2 SYDVKM. With 8 bases clipped from V and 4 bases from J, the junction kept 12 bases outside the gene matches. The CDR3 runs 16 residues. The chain's CDR3 is CASRSPGQGGYNEQFF. The CDR3 bases are TGTGCCAGCCGATCCCCGGGACAGGGTGGGTACAATGAGCAGTTCTTC.

The sample holds one count of this clone. The V call is TRBV11-2, the J call TRBJ1-4; 11 positions agree with TRBD1. With 3 bases clipped from V and 8 bases from J, the junction kept 2 bases outside the gene matches. Germline assignment: CDR1 SGHAT and CDR2 FQNNGV. The CDR3 has 14 amino acids. The CDR3 coding sequence is TGTGCCAGCAGCTTCAGGACAGGGGGCGAAAAACTGTTTTTT. Translating gives CASSFRTGGEKLFF.

This clone appeared once. The junction does not match germline at one end; this may be a read error. The V and J genes are TRBV5-1 and TRBJ1-5; D is uncertain. Per the germline V gene, CDR1 is SGHRS and CDR2 is YFSETQ. The CDR3 contains 15 residues. The CDR3 DNA sequence: TGCGCCAGCAGCTACTTAGGGTTTAGCGATCAGCCCCAGCATTTT. Its protein is CASSYLGFSDQPQHF.

This sequence joins TRBV19 and TRBJ1-6; TRBD1 matches 8 bases. CDR3 length equals 13 residues. V was clipped by 11 bases and J by 10 bases; unmatched bases: 10. Germline V gene data show CDR1 as LNHDA and CDR2 as SQIVND (reference sequence). The CDR3 region is CAGGVTGDSPLHF. In DNA, the CDR3 is TGTGCCGGTGGGGTGACAGGGGACTCACCCCTCCACTTT.

DNA for the CDR3: TGCGCCAGCAGCTTTTCTAGCGGGGGGGCCGGGGAGACCCAGTACTTC. Its protein is CASSFSSGGAGETQYF. This chain links TRBV5-1 with TRBJ2-5; 12 bases match TRBD2. The CDR3 runs to 16 residues. Per germline, CDR1 SGHRS and CDR2 YFSETQ. V shed 2 bases and J 5 bases; nucleotides not matched to a gene: 7.

The rearrangement joins TRBV7-9 to TRBJ2-1; possibly TRBD2 for D (5 bases). CDR1 and CDR2 (germline): SEHNR, FQNEAQ (reference sequence). Trimming left V 1 base short and J 8 bases short, with 9 bases between. The CDR3 spans 13 residues. The CDR3 nucleotides are TGTGCCAGCAGCTTAGTATCGAGGGATGAGCAGTTCTTC. It codes for CASSLVSRDEQFF.

The chain couples TRBV7-2 to TRBJ1-5, with D possibly being TRBD1 (6 bases). Trimming left V 8 bases short and J 3 bases short, with 11 bases between. Germline V lookup: CDR1 SGHTA, CDR2 FQGNSA. The CDR3 length is 13 residues. CDR3 loop: CASARQANQPQHF. The CDR3 DNA reads TGTGCCAGCGCCCGACAGGCCAATCAGCCCCAGCATTTT.

The gene calls are TRBV5-1 and TRBJ2-5, with TRBD1 matching 9 bases. Germline V gene lookup returns CDR1 SGHRS and CDR2 YFSETQ. With V trimmed by 7 bases and J by 5 bases, 9 bases remained unmatched. CDR3 length: 14 amino acids. The CDR3 nucleotides read TGCGCCAGCGGACCACAGGGGGCGTGGGAGACCCAGTACTTC. Protein sequence: CASGPQGAWETQYF.

This chain uses TRBV3-1 (or the pseudogene TRBV3-2) with TRBJ2-5, with D maybe TRBD2 (5 bases). There are 13 residues in the CDR3. The V gene's germline CDR1 is LGHDT and CDR2 YNNKEL (reference sequence). Deletions cut 1 base from V and 5 bases from J, with 8 bases between. The CDR3 is CASSQGVAETQYF. CDR3 sequence (DNA): TGTGCCAGCAGCCAAGGGGTAGCGGAGACCCAGTACTTC.

This clone appeared a single time. CDR3 nucleotide sequence: TGTGCCAGCAGCTTGGGGGGTGGGGACAGGGGTCGTCATACGCAGTATTTT. The encoded protein is CASSLGGGDRGRHTQYF. The chain links TRBV5-4 to TRBJ2-3, with 10 bases aligning to TRBD1. Germline V gene sequence: CDR1 SGHNT, CDR2 YYREEE (reference sequence). J lost 7 bases, V lost 0 bases, and 11 bases had no gene match. The CDR3 consists of 17 residues.

The V and J genes are TRBV7-8 and TRBJ1-5; TRBD1 aligns across 10 bases. CDR3 length: 16 residues. V shed 5 bases, J shed 5 bases, and the junction held 9 bases outside the gene matches. From germline, CDR1 is SGHVS and CDR2 FQNEAQ. CDR3 nucleotides: TGTGCCAGCAGCCTGTCGGACAGGGGGGATTATCAGCCCCAGCATTTT. It is translated as CASSLSDRGDYQPQHF.

The V gene is TRBV24-1, the J gene TRBJ1-2; D not certain. From germline, CDR1 is KGHDR and CDR2 SFDVKD. V lost 3 bases, J lost 2 bases, and 9 bases lay in between. This CDR3 comprises 14 residues. In nucleotides, the CDR3 is TGTGCCACCAGTGATATGCCGAGGAACTATGGCTACACCTTC. It translates to CATSDMPRNYGYTF.

This clone was recorded a few times. The genes are TRBV27 and TRBJ2-1, with 8 bases aligning to TRBD2. Trimming removed 6 bases from V and 4 bases from J; junction bases left unmatched: 5. CDR1 MNHEY and CDR2 SMNVEV come from the germline V gene (reference sequence). This CDR3 contains 14 residues. CDR3 protein: CASSILAGYNEQFF. For the CDR3, the DNA is TGTGCCAGCAGCATTCTAGCGGGTTACAATGAGCAGTTCTTC.

This chain links TRBV6-1 with TRBJ1-6; 7 bases map to TRBD1. Germline assignment: CDR1 MNHNS and CDR2 SASEGT. This CDR3 spans 14 amino acids. V shed 3 bases and J 6 bases; nucleotides not matched to a gene: 2. The CDR3 region is CASSDRGFNSPLHF. The DNA of the CDR3 is TGTGCCAGCAGTGACAGGGGGTTTAATTCACCCCTCCACTTT.

The chain employs TRBV7-8 and TRBJ2-5; weak D call: TRBD1 (5 bases). V lost 3 bases and J 5 bases, leaving 7 bases between the germline ends. This CDR3 is built from 12 residues. CDR1 is SGHVS, CDR2 FQNEAQ, per germline. The CDR3 coding sequence is TGTGCCAGCAGCTTGGGGCGGGAGACCCAGTACTTC. Protein sequence: CASSLGRETQYF.

This chain links TRBV28 with TRBJ1-1, with 7 bases identical to TRBD1. The germline V gene has CDR1 MDHEN and CDR2 SYDVKM. V lost 4 bases, J lost 2 bases, and 13 bases stayed unmatched. This CDR3 is 17 amino acids long. The CDR3 DNA follows: TGTGCCAGCAGTTCTACAGGGGCACCAGACGGAAACACTGAAGCTTTCTTT. It is translated as CASSSTGAPDGNTEAFF.

The chain carries TRBV5-4 and TRBJ1-2; a weak D match, TRBD1 (6 bases). This CDR3 has 15 residues. Trimming cost V 3 bases and J 3 bases, with 15 bases left between them. Germline assignment: CDR1 SGHNT and CDR2 YYREEE (reference sequence). CDR3 loop: CASSSRVGAHYGYTF. CDR3 DNA: TGTGCCAGCAGCTCGCGAGTGGGGGCACACTATGGCTACACCTTC.

V usage is TRBV10-3 and J usage is TRBJ2-2, with a possible D match to TRBD2 (6 bases). The CDR3 consists of 14 residues. Germline V gene data show CDR1 as ENHRY and CDR2 as SYGVKD. V was clipped by 6 bases and J by 7 bases, with 15 bases between them. This CDR3 reads CAISDAGRSGELFF. Written as DNA, the CDR3 is TGTGCCATCAGCGACGCGGGGAGGAGCGGGGAGCTGTTTTTT.

The rearrangement links TRBV7-8 to TRBJ2-7, with 9 nucleotides matching TRBD1. The trim removed 4 bases at V and 0 bases at J, leaving 4 bases unmatched. The CDR3 extends over 15 amino acids. Germline V gene data show CDR1 as SGHVS and CDR2 as FQNEAQ. In nucleotides, the CDR3 is TGTGCCAGCAGCTACCTGACAGGGGGCTCCTACGAGCAGTACTTC. It codes for CASSYLTGGSYEQYF. Full variable domain (outside the CDR3, taken from reference TRBV7-8 and TRBJ2-7): GAGVSQSPRYKVAKRGQDVALRCDPISGHVSLFWYQQALGQGPEFLTYFQNEAQLDKSGLPSDRFFAERPEGSVSTLKIQRTQQEDSAVYLCASSYLTGGSYEQYFGPGTRLTVT.

The V call is TRBV11-1, the J call TRBJ2-2; TRBD2 agrees at 8 bases. Trimming removed 5 bases from V and 7 bases from J; junction bases left unmatched: 6. This CDR3 comprises 14 residues. Germline CDR1 and CDR2: SGHAT and FQDESV (reference sequence). Written as DNA, the CDR3 is TGTGCCAGCAGCCCCGGGACTAGTATCGGGGAGCTGTTTTTT. Its translation is CASSPGTSIGELFF.